Presented here are 2 T cell receptor beta chains from one specimen sequenced in a study of blood T cell repertoires in COVID-19. Profiled with immunoSEQ multiplex PCR; TCRdb holds only in-frame clones, not every one. The sample consists of roughly 60,000 clones, roughly 87% of them appearing once. The specimen was peripheral blood. All receptors derive from a human donor with acute or convalescent COVID-19. The donor label of this sample is uncertain.

In this sample, this clone turned up once. The chain joins TRBV6-2 or TRBV6-3 to TRBJ2-3; D is possibly TRBD1 (6 bases). V gave up 2 bases and J gave up 1 base, with 13 bases separating them. Germline V CDR1 and CDR2: MNHEY, SVGEGT. CDR3 length equals 16 residues. CDR3 protein: CASSYQGQPGTDTQYF. The CDR3 DNA reads TGTGCCAGCAGTTACCAGGGACAACCAGGCACAGATACGCAGTATTTT.

The CDR3 loop is CASSLNSLNTGELFF. The CDR3 DNA is TGTGCCAGCAGTTTAAACAGCCTGAACACCGGGGAGCTGTTTTTT. The V call is TRBV27, the J call TRBJ2-2; no clear D gene. This CDR3 is 15 amino acids long. Trimming left V 2 bases short and J 1 base short, with 8 bases between. Germline values: CDR1 MNHEY, CDR2 SMNVEV (reference sequence).